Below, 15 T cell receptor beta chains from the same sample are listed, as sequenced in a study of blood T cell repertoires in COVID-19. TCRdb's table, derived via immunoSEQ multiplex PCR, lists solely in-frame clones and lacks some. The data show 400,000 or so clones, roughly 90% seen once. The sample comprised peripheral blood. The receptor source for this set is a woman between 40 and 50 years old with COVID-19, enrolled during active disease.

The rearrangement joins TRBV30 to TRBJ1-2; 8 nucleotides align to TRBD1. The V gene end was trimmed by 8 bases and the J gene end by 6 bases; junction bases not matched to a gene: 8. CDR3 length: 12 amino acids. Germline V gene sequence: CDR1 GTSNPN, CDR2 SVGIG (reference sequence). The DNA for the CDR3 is TGTGCCAATGGACAGGGACGCGATGGCTACACCTTC. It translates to CANGQGRDGYTF. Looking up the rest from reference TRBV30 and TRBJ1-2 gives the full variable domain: SQTIHQWPATLVQPVGSPLSLECTVEGTSNPNLYWYRQAAGRGLQLLFYSVGIGQISSEVPQNLSASRPQDRQFILSSKKLLLSDSGFYLCANGQGRDGYTFGSGTRLTVV.

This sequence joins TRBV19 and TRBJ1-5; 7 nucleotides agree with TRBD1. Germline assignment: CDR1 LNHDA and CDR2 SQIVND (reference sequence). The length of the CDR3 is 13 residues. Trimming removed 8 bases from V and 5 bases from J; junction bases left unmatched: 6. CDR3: CASQGEPDQPQHF. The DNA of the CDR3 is TGTGCCAGTCAGGGGGAACCTGATCAGCCCCAGCATTTT.

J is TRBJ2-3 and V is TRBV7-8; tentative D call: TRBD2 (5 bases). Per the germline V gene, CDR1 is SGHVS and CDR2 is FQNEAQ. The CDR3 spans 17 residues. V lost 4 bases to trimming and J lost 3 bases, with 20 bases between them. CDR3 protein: CASSSPEVGRGTDTQYF. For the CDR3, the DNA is TGTGCCAGCAGCTCGCCGGAGGTAGGACGAGGGACAGATACGCAGTATTTT. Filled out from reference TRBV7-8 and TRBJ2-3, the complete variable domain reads GAGVSQSPRYKVAKRGQDVALRCDPISGHVSLFWYQQALGQGPEFLTYFQNEAQLDKSGLPSDRFFAERPEGSVSTLKIQRTQQEDSAVYLCASSSPEVGRGTDTQYFGPGTRLTVL.

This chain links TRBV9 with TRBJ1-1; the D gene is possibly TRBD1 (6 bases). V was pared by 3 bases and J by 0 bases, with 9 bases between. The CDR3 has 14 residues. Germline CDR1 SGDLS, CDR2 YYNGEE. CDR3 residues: CASSGTALNTEAFF. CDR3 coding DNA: TGTGCCAGCAGCGGGACAGCCCTGAACACTGAAGCTTTCTTT.

CDR3 sequence: CASSGKTPGHSNQPQHF. The CDR3 nucleotides read TGCGCCAGCAGTGGGAAGACCCCGGGACACAGCAATCAGCCCCAGCATTTT. The chain combines TRBV10-1 with TRBJ1-5; a possible D gene is TRBD1 (6 bases). The CDR3 is made up of 17 amino acids. V was trimmed by 4 bases and J by 1 base, leaving 17 bases between them. Germline assignment: CDR1 WNHNN and CDR2 SYGVQD (reference sequence).

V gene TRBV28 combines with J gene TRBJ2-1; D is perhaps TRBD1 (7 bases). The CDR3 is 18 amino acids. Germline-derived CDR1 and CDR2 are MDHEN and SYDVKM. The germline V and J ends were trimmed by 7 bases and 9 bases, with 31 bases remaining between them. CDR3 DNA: TGTGCCAGCACTCCCTCTCGGGGGACAGAACCCCGTCTAAGTGAGCAGTTCTTC. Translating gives CASTPSRGTEPRLSEQFF.

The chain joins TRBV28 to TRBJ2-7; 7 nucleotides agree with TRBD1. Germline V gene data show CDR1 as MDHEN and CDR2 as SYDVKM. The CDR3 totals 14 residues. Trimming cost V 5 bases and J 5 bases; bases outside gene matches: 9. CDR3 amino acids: CASSRQGSWHEQYF. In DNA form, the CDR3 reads TGTGCCAGCAGTCGACAGGGTTCTTGGCACGAGCAGTACTTC.

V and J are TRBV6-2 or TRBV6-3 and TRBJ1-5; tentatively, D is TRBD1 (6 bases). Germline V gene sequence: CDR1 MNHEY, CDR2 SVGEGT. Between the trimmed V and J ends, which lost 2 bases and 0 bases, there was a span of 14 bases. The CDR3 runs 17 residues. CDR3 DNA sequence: TGTGCCAGCAGTTACGGTGTAGGGGGATCTAGCAATCAGCCCCAGCATTTT. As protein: CASSYGVGGSSNQPQHF.

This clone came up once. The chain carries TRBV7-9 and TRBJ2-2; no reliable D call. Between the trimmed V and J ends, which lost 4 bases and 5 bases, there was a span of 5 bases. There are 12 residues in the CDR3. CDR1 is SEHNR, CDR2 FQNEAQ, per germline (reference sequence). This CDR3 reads CASSSSTGELFF. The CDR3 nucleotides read TGTGCCAGCAGCTCATCAACCGGGGAGCTGTTTTTT.

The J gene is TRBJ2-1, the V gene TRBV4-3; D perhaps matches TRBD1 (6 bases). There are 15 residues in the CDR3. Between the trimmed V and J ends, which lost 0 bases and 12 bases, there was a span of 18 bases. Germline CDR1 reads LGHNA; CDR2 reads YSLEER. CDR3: CASSQEVRQGPVQFF. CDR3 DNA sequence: TGCGCCAGCAGCCAAGAAGTCCGTCAGGGGCCCGTGCAGTTCTTC.

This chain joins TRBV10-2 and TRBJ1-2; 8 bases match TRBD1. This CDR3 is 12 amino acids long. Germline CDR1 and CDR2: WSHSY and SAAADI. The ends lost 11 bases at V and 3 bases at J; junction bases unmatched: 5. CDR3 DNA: TGCGCCGTAACAGGGGGTTACTATGGCTACACCTTC. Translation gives CAVTGGYYGYTF.

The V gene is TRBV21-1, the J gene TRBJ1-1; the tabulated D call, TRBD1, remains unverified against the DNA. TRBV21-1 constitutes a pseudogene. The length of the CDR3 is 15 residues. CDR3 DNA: TGTGCCAGCAGTCCCCCGCAGGGGGCGAACACTGAAGCTTTCTTT. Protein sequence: CASSPPQGANTEAFF.

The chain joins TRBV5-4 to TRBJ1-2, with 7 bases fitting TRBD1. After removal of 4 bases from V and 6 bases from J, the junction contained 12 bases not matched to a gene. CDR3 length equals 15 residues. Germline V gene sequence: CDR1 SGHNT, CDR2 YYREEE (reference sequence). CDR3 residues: CASSLWTGAQDGYTF. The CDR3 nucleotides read TGTGCCAGCAGCCTATGGACAGGTGCCCAGGATGGCTACACCTTC.

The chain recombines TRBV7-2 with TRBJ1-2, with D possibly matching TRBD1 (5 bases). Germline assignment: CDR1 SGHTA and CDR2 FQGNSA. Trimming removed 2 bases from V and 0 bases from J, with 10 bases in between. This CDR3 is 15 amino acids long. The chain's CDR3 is CASSLRGSTNYGYTF. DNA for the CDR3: TGTGCCAGCAGCTTAAGGGGCAGTACTAACTATGGCTACACCTTC.

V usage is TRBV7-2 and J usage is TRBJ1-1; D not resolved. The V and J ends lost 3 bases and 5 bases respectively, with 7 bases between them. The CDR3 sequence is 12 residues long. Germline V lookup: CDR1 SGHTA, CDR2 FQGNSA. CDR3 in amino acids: CASSFDKTEAFF. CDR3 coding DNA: TGTGCCAGCAGCTTCGACAAGACTGAAGCTTTCTTT. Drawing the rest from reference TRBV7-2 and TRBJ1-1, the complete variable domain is GAGVSQSPSNKVTEKGKDVELRCDPISGHTALYWYRQSLGQGLEFLIYFQGNSAPDKSGLPSDRFSAERTGGSVSTLTIQRTQQEDSAVYLCASSFDKTEAFFGQGTRLTVV.